These T cell receptor beta chains were read from a single sample in a study of metastatic and nonmetastatic thyroid tumors. TCRdb used MiXCR to call clones anew from the PCR reads. The sample lists roughly 30,000 clones, almost 30% occurring once. The sequencing input was blood. The receptors were gathered from a female donor with papillary thyroid cancer or a benign thyroid nodule (not recorded which). Some clones in this sample may be carry-over from other donors' samples. Each CDR3 is given with its conserved first and last residue. A D gene is named only where the DNA matches it firmly. Size is omitted from some rows. Given values are once, few, many or a class for expanded clones.

TRBD2 | TRBJ2-2 | 15 | TRBV20-1 | once | TGCAGTGCTGGTGGACTAGCGGGAGGTGGTAGGGAGCTGTTTTTT | CSAGGLAGGGRELFF
NA | TRBJ1-2 | 14 | TRBV18 | NA | TGTGCCAGCTCACGTGAGGGCTTGACGAATGGCTACACCTTC | CASSREGLTNGYTF
TRBD2 | TRBJ2-2 | 13 | TRBV20-1 | few | TGCAGTGCTAGCGGGGGGGCCACCGGGGAGCTGTTTTTT | CSASGGATGELFF
NA | TRBJ1-2 | 13 | TRBV7-2 | NA | TGTGCCAGCAGTTTATCCACTAACTATGGCTACACCTTC | CASSLSTNYGYTF
TRBD1 | TRBJ1-6 | 14 | TRBV20-1 | NA | TGCAGTGCTAGGGAACAGGGGTATAATTCACCCCTCCACTTT | CSAREQGYNSPLHF
TRBD2 | TRBJ2-3 | 15 | TRBV6-2/TRBV6-3 | few | TGTGCCAGCAGTTCCCTAGCGGGAGCTATAGATACGCAGTATTTT | CASSSLAGAIDTQYF
NA | TRBJ2-7 | 12 | TRBV20-1 | few | TGCAGTGCGGACACTGGAGGCTACGAGCAGTACTTC | CSADTGGYEQYF
TRBD2 | TRBJ2-1 | 17 | TRBV20-1 | NA | TGCAGTGCTAGAGATTGGACTAGCGGGAGTTCCTACAATGAGCAGTTCTTC | CSARDWTSGSSYNEQFF
NA | TRBJ2-7 | 12 | TRBV7-2 | few | TGTGCCAGCAGCTTCCCGGGGGCCGAGCAGTACTTC | CASSFPGAEQYF
NA | TRBJ2-7 | 14 | TRBV6-1 | NA | TGTGCCAGCCGCCAGGGAGGGGGTTTTAGGGAGCAGTACTTC | CASRQGGGFREQYF
NA | TRBJ1-2 | 15 | TRBV11-2 | few | TGTGCCAGCAGCTCTACCGGGACACTTAACTATGGCTACACCTTC | CASSSTGTLNYGYTF
TRBD2 | TRBJ2-5 | 12 | TRBV20-1 | many | TGCAGTGCTAGCGGGAGGGAAGAGACCCAGTACTTC | CSASGREETQYF
NA | TRBJ1-2 | 12 | TRBV7-8 | medium-sized | TGTGCCAGCAGCGCCCAGGGATATGGCTACACCTTC | CASSAQGYGYTF
TRBD1 | TRBJ1-2 | 12 | TRBV5-1 | NA | TGCGCCAGCAGTCAGGGGGCCTATGGCTACACCTTC | CASSQGAYGYTF
TRBD2 | TRBJ2-3 | 15 | TRBV19 | NA | TGTGCCAGTAGTCCCGTAGCGGGAGGTGGAGATACGCAGTATTTT | CASSPVAGGGDTQYF
NA | TRBJ2-3 | 9 | TRBV20-1 | few | TGCAGTGCTCCTAATACGCAGTATTTT | CSAPNTQYF
TRBD1 | TRBJ1-5 | 13 | TRBV27 | many | TGTGCCAGCAGCGGACAGGGGCATCAGCCCCAGCATTTT | CASSGQGHQPQHF
TRBD2 | TRBJ2-2 | 16 | TRBV19 | NA | TGTGCCAGTAGTCTTAGCGGGAGGATTGACACCGGGGAGCTGTTTTTT | CASSLSGRIDTGELFF
TRBD2 | TRBJ2-3 | 19 | TRBV15 | few | TGTGCCACCAGCAGTTTTGAGCCCCGGCCTAGCGGGAGCACAGATACGCAGTATTTT | CATSSFEPRPSGSTDTQYF
TRBD2 | TRBJ2-3 | 16 | TRBV11-1 | many | TGTGCCAGCAGCTTAGGAACTAGCGGGAGTGGAGATACGCAGTATTTT | CASSLGTSGSGDTQYF
NA | TRBJ1-4 | 12 | TRBV30 | many | TGTGCCTGGGGGGGGTTAAGTGAAAAACTGTTTTTT | CAWGGLSEKLFF
NA | TRBJ2-3 | 15 | TRBV6-5 | few | TGTGCCAGCAGTTTTAACAGGGCCGGGACAGATACGCAGTATTTT | CASSFNRAGTDTQYF
NA | TRBJ1-6 | 19 | TRBV6-2/TRBV6-3 | many | TGTGCCAGCAGTTATGTGCAGGCGACCACGAGCTCCTATAATTCACCCCTCCACTTT | CASSYVQATTSSYNSPLHF
NA | TRBJ1-4 | 15 | TRBV28 | many | TGTGCCAGCAGTTCGAGACAGCTATGGGGCCAAAAACTGTTTTTT | CASSSRQLWGQKLFF
NA | TRBJ1-4 | 15 | TRBV15 | many | TGTGCCACCAGCAGAGATGGACAGCCCTCTGGAAAACTGTTTTTT | CATSRDGQPSGKLFF
TRBD1 | TRBJ2-1 | 14 | TRBV6-1 | few | TGTGCCAGCCGAGGGACAGGGAGTTTGAATGAGCAGTTCTTC | CASRGTGSLNEQFF
NA | TRBJ1-1 | 13 | TRBV24-1 | medium-sized | TGTGCCACCAGACAGGGAATGAACACTGAAGCTTTCTTT | CATRQGMNTEAFF
NA | TRBJ1-1 | 16 | TRBV5-1 | once | TGCGCCAGCAGCTTCGGTACGGGGGATATTTACACTGAAGCTTTCTTT | CASSFGTGDIYTEAFF
NA | TRBJ2-6 | 16 | TRBV6-2/TRBV6-3 | few | TGTGCCAGCAGTGCCCTAAGGCGCGCCGGGGCCAACGTCCTGACTTTC | CASSALRRAGANVLTF
TRBD1 | TRBJ2-7 | 13 | TRBV20-1 | NA | TGCAGTGCGAAACAGGGGGCATTCAACGAGCAGTACTTC | CSAKQGAFNEQYF
TRBD1 | TRBJ1-5 | 15 | TRBV4-1 | once | TGCGCCAGCAGCCAGGTGACAGGGTCGAATCAGCCCCAGCATTTT | CASSQVTGSNQPQHF
TRBD2 | TRBJ2-1 | 13 | TRBV20-1 | many | TGCTCCACTGGCGGTAGCGGGAGGAATGAGCAGTTCTTC | CSTGGSGRNEQFF
NA | TRBJ1-3 | 15 | TRBV6-2/TRBV6-3 | NA | TGTGCCAGCAGTTCCTTGGGGGACCTCGACAGAACAATATATTTT | CASSSLGDLDRTIYF
TRBD1 | TRBJ1-1 | 13 | TRBV7-3 | many | TGTGCCAGCAGCACCACACCCGGACAGGCCGCTTTCTTT | CASSTTPGQAAFF
NA | TRBJ2-7 | 18 | TRBV9 | many | TGTGCCAGCAGCGGGGACAGGGTAGGTTTCGGACTAGCTGGCGAGCAGTACTTC | CASSGDRVGFGLAGEQYF
NA | TRBJ2-2 | 13 | TRBV20-1 | few | TGCAGTGCAACGCCCCCGAACACCGGGGAGCTGTTTTTT | CSATPPNTGELFF
TRBD2 | TRBJ2-3 | 17 | TRBV28 | NA | TGTGCCAGCAGTTTTGGACTAGCGGGGGCCTACACAGATACGCAGTATTTT | CASSFGLAGAYTDTQYF
NA | TRBJ2-3 | 14 | TRBV2 | few | TGTGCCAGCACCAAGACTAGGAGCACAGATACGCAGTATTTT | CASTKTRSTDTQYF
NA | TRBJ2-3 | 14 | TRBV3-1 | NA | TGTGCCAGCAGCCTTAATAGGGACGTTGATACGCAGTATTTT | CASSLNRDVDTQYF
NA | TRBJ2-3 | 13 | TRBV5-1 | NA | TGCGCCAGCAGCCTGAGGAACGGTGATACGCAGTATTTT | CASSLRNGDTQYF
TRBD2 | TRBJ2-5 | 15 | TRBV28 | NA | TGTGCCAGCGTCAAAGCGGGAGAGGGTCAAGAGACCCAGTACTTC | CASVKAGEGQETQYF
TRBD1 | TRBJ1-3 | 15 | TRBV7-9 | NA | TGTGCCAGCAGCCCGACGGGGACAGCTGGAAACACCATATATTTT | CASSPTGTAGNTIYF